Below, 30 T cell receptor beta chains from the same sample are listed, as sequenced in a study of monozygotic twins with cystic fibrosis. Some clones are missing from TCRdb's copy, which holds only in-frame ones; the method was immunoSEQ multiplex PCR. Among some 33,000 clones listed, around 90% were seen once. The sample comprised blood. These receptors were obtained from a boy aged 2 to 10 with cystic fibrosis.

The chain recombines TRBV10-3 with TRBJ1-3; D remains ambiguous. The V end was cut by 6 bases, the J end by 0 bases, with 9 bases between. Looked up from germline, CDR1 is ENHRY and CDR2 is SYGVKD. The CDR3 is made up of 14 amino acids. In DNA, the CDR3 is TGTGCCATCAGCGACACGGGCTCTGGAAACACCATATATTTT. Encoded protein: CAISDTGSGNTIYF.

The J gene is TRBJ1-2, the V gene TRBV10-3; 7 positions agree with TRBD1. This CDR3 is built from 14 residues. V gave up 1 base and J gave up 5 bases; unmatched junction bases: 4. Germline CDR1 reads ENHRY; CDR2 reads SYGVKD. This chain's CDR3 is CAISELGGVYGYTF. The CDR3 nucleotides are TGTGCCATCAGTGAGTTAGGGGGCGTATATGGCTACACCTTC.

The chain carries TRBV7-2 and TRBJ1-5; 8 bases are shared with TRBD1. The J segment lost 7 bases and the V segment lost 1 base, leaving 6 bases of the junction unmatched. Germline V gene sequence: CDR1 SGHTA, CDR2 FQGNSA. The CDR3 covers 15 residues. The CDR3 nucleotides are TGTGCCAGCAGCTTAGTCGGACAGGGTAACCAGCCCCAGCATTTT. It specifies CASSLVGQGNQPQHF.

This chain links TRBV7-2 with TRBJ1-5, with a tentative D call TRBD1 (5 bases). The CDR3 totals 14 residues. The V gene's germline CDR1 is SGHTA and CDR2 FQGNSA. Trimming removed 7 bases at V and 3 bases at J, with 13 bases between. For the CDR3, the DNA is TGTGCCAGCACCCAAAAAGGGGCCAATCAGCCCCAGCATTTT. Its protein product is CASTQKGANQPQHF.

This clone was detected only a few times. Here the CDR3 reads CASSWSLDSAFGYGYTF. The CDR3 DNA follows: TGTGCCAGTAGTTGGTCCCTGGACAGTGCATTCGGCTATGGCTACACCTTC. The chain has TRBV19 and TRBJ1-2; the D gene is possibly TRBD1 (6 bases). The CDR3 sequence is 17 residues long. The V end was cut by 5 bases, the J end by 4 bases, with 23 bases between. Germline CDR1 LNHDA, CDR2 SQIVND (reference sequence).

The chain combines TRBV9 with TRBJ1-1; D is undetermined. This CDR3 spans 17 amino acids. Germline V lookup: CDR1 SGDLS, CDR2 YYNGEE. Trimming took 0 bases from V and 2 from J, leaving 17 bases between them. The CDR3 loop is CASSVDRAKTENTEAFF. CDR3 nucleotides: TGTGCCAGCAGCGTAGATCGGGCAAAAACCGAAAACACTGAAGCTTTCTTT.

DNA of the CDR3: TGTGCCAGCAGCTTAGAAGACAGTAGCAATCAGCCCCAGCATTTT. Its translation is CASSLEDSSNQPQHF. The V and J genes are TRBV7-8 and TRBJ1-5, with D perhaps matching TRBD1 (5 bases). There are 15 residues in the CDR3. V was trimmed by 1 base and J by 0 bases, leaving 7 bases between them. Germline V gives CDR1 SGHVS, CDR2 FQNEAQ.

The chain combines TRBV27 with TRBJ1-6; D remains ambiguous. The germline V gene encodes CDR1 MNHEY and CDR2 SMNVEV (reference sequence). V lost 2 bases to trimming and J lost 0 bases, with 8 bases between them. This CDR3 contains 16 residues. The CDR3 coding sequence is TGTGCCAGCAGTTTAGTCGTGGGCTCCTATAATTCACCCCTCCACTTT. Its translation is CASSLVVGSYNSPLHF.

V gene TRBV19 combines with J gene TRBJ1-2; TRBD1 is a possible D gene (5 bases). Between the trimmed V and J ends, which lost 4 bases and 2 bases, there was a span of 14 bases. The CDR3 is 15 residues long. Germline V lookup: CDR1 LNHDA, CDR2 SQIVND (reference sequence). In DNA, the CDR3 is TGTGCCAGTAGTACTTATGGCAGGGAGAACTATGGCTACACCTTC. Translated: CASSTYGRENYGYTF.

The chain uses TRBV5-1 and TRBJ1-4; 8 bases are shared with TRBD1. Germline V CDR1 and CDR2: SGHRS, YFSETQ. V was pared by 0 bases and J by 2 bases, with 6 bases of the junction left unmatched. The CDR3 length is 17 residues. Here the CDR3 reads CASSLAGQGATNEKLFF. In nucleotides, the CDR3 is TGCGCCAGCAGCTTGGCCGGTCAGGGGGCCACTAATGAAAAACTGTTTTTT.

The chain employs TRBV7-8 and TRBJ2-7; 8 bases line up with TRBD1. This CDR3 has 15 amino acids. Per germline, CDR1 SGHVS and CDR2 FQNEAQ. V was clipped by 1 base and J by 3 bases; unmatched bases: 5. In DNA, the CDR3 is TGTGCCAGCAGCTTAGGACAGGGGAGTTTCTACGAGCAGTACTTC. The encoded protein is CASSLGQGSFYEQYF.

The CDR3 region is CASSQTSGGPYNEQFF. In DNA, the CDR3 is TGTGCCAGCAGCCAAACTAGCGGGGGGCCATACAATGAGCAGTTCTTC. The chain couples TRBV11-2 to TRBJ2-1; TRBD2 agrees at 12 bases. CDR3 size: 16 residues. The germline V gene encodes CDR1 SGHAT and CDR2 FQNNGV. J lost 4 bases, V lost 5 bases, and 6 bases had no gene match.

This clone was found once. The rearrangement uses TRBV6-1 and TRBJ1-1; TRBD1 is a possible D gene (5 bases). Trimming cost V 3 bases and J 1 base, with 15 bases left between them. This CDR3 is 16 amino acids long. CDR1 is MNHNS and CDR2 is SASEGT in the germline V gene. CDR3 sequence (DNA): TGTGCCAGCAGTGACAGGGTAAGGGTTTCGAACACTGAAGCTTTCTTT. Amino acid sequence: CASSDRVRVSNTEAFF.

The CDR3 nucleotides are TGTGCCAGTACCGTGGCAAACAGGAACACCGGGGAGCTGTTTTTT. Its protein is CASTVANRNTGELFF. The chain has TRBV19 and TRBJ2-2; D not certain. The V end was cut by 7 bases, the J end by 1 base, with 13 bases between. CDR3 length: 15 amino acids. Germline V gives CDR1 LNHDA, CDR2 SQIVND (reference sequence).

The chain links TRBV7-9 to TRBJ2-7, with D possibly matching TRBD2 (6 bases). CDR1 is SEHNR and CDR2 is FQNEAQ in the germline V gene (reference sequence). The CDR3 runs to 18 residues. Trimming stripped 5 bases from V and 4 bases from J, with 27 bases between. The CDR3 protein is CASSLLPPLDGGAYEQYF. DNA for the CDR3: TGTGCCAGCAGCCTCCTCCCCCCCCTAGACGGCGGGGCGTACGAGCAGTACTTC.

This rearrangement joins TRBV11-3 to TRBJ2-5, with D hard to call. The germline V and J ends were trimmed by 1 base and 4 bases, with 4 bases remaining between them. This CDR3 is built from 12 residues. Germline CDR1 and CDR2: SGHNT and YENEEA. Here the CDR3 reads CASSLGLETQYF. CDR3 in DNA: TGTGCCAGCAGCTTAGGTCTAGAGACCCAGTACTTC.

The chain carries TRBV6-6 and TRBJ1-3; D uncertain. CDR1 and CDR2 from the germline V gene are MNHNY and SVGAGI (reference sequence). The CDR3 loop spans 14 amino acids. V lost 6 bases, J lost 0 bases, and 9 bases lay in between. CDR3 loop: CASRGGLSGNTIYF. CDR3 nucleotides: TGTGCCAGCAGAGGAGGGCTCTCTGGAAACACCATATATTTT.

The CDR3 DNA is TGTGCCAGCAGCGAACGACTAGGCTCCTACAATGAGCAGTTCTTC. Protein: CASSERLGSYNEQFF. The chain employs TRBV7-8 and TRBJ2-1; a possible D gene is TRBD2 (6 bases). Germline V CDR1 and CDR2: SGHVS, FQNEAQ. Deletions cut 5 bases from V and 0 bases from J, with 11 bases between. CDR3 length: 15 amino acids. Filled out from reference TRBV7-8 and TRBJ2-1, the complete variable domain reads GAGVSQSPRYKVAKRGQDVALRCDPISGHVSLFWYQQALGQGPEFLTYFQNEAQLDKSGLPSDRFFAERPEGSVSTLKIQRTQQEDSAVYLCASSERLGSYNEQFFGPGTRLTVL.

This sequence joins TRBV7-2 and TRBJ2-7; possibly TRBD2 for D (5 bases). The CDR3 extends over 15 amino acids. Germline CDR1 SGHTA, CDR2 FQGNSA. Trimming left V 6 bases short and J 0 bases short, with 15 bases between. The CDR3 spells CASRRGRGSSYEQYF. The DNA of the CDR3 is TGTGCCAGCAGGCGAGGGAGAGGTTCCTCCTACGAGCAGTACTTC.

This clone has just one count. J is TRBJ2-1 and V is TRBV21-1; the table gives TRBD2 as D, unverified against the DNA. TRBV21-1 represents a pseudogene. The CDR3 spans 15 residues. CDR3 sequence: CASKASGGSHNEQFF. The CDR3, as DNA: TGTGCCAGCAAGGCGAGCGGGGGCTCCCACAATGAGCAGTTCTTC.

This chain joins TRBV4-3 and TRBJ1-2, with a possible D match to TRBD1 (5 bases). V was pared by 2 bases and J by 2 bases, with 15 bases between. This CDR3 has 16 amino acids. CDR1 and CDR2 from the germline V gene are LGHNA and YSLEER. CDR3 nucleotide sequence: TGCGCCAGCAGCCAACCCGGTGTCGGGGGAAACTATGGCTACACCTTC. This sequence encodes CASSQPGVGGNYGYTF.

This rearrangement joins TRBV29-1 to TRBJ2-6, with no clear D. Deletions cut 1 base from V and 4 bases from J, with 11 bases between. CDR1 is SQVTM and CDR2 is ANQGSEA in the germline V gene. CDR3 length: 15 amino acids. CDR3 residues: CSVEVSLVGANVLTF. As DNA, the CDR3 is TGCAGCGTTGAAGTCTCTCTGGTCGGGGCCAACGTCCTGACTTTC.

This clone was observed once. The V and J genes are TRBV6-5 and TRBJ2-7; possible D gene TRBD1, 6 bases. The germline V gene has CDR1 MNHEY and CDR2 SVGAGI. Trimming removed 2 bases from V and 1 base from J, with 12 bases in between. The CDR3 contains 15 residues. This CDR3 reads CASSYQQGASYEQYF. The DNA of the CDR3 is TGTGCCAGCAGTTACCAACAGGGAGCATCCTACGAGCAGTACTTC.

This chain uses TRBV7-9 with TRBJ2-3; 9 bases align to TRBD1. The germline gives CDR1 SEHNR, CDR2 FQNEAQ (reference sequence). The CDR3 totals 14 residues. The V gene end was trimmed by 3 bases and the J gene end by 6 bases; junction bases not matched to a gene: 4. CDR3 coding DNA: TGTGCCAGCAGCTTGGGACAGGGAACCGATACGCAGTATTTT. This encodes CASSLGQGTDTQYF.

V gene TRBV9 combines with J gene TRBJ2-7; no clear D gene. The V end was cut by 2 bases, the J end by 0 bases, with 12 bases between. This CDR3 is 15 amino acids long. Germline loops: CDR1 SGDLS, CDR2 YYNGEE. This CDR3 is CASSVRAAGSYEQYF. CDR3 coding DNA: TGTGCCAGCAGCGTCCGGGCGGCTGGCTCCTACGAGCAGTACTTC.

This chain uses TRBV18 with TRBJ2-2; D is uncertain. This CDR3 spans 16 amino acids. Germline-derived CDR1 and CDR2 are KGHSH and LQKENI. V lost 6 bases and J 4 bases, leaving 18 bases between the germline ends. The CDR3 DNA reads TGTGCCAGCTCGCCCACCGTAGGCGCCGGCACCGGGGAGCTGTTTTTT. As protein: CASSPTVGAGTGELFF. Based on the CDR3 plus reference TRBV18 and TRBJ2-2, the full variable domain is NAGVMQNPRHLVRRRGQEARLRCSPMKGHSHVYWYRQLPEEGLKFMVYLQKENIIDESGMPKERFSAEFPKEGPSILRIQQVVRGDSAAYFCASSPTVGAGTGELFFGEGSRLTVL.

The chain joins TRBV11-2 to TRBJ2-7, with D perhaps matching TRBD1 (5 bases). CDR3 length: 13 amino acids. The V and J ends lost 6 bases and 2 bases respectively, with 11 bases between them. Germline assignment: CDR1 SGHAT and CDR2 FQNNGV. CDR3 bases: TGTGCCAGCAGTCGACAGTACCCCTACGAGCAGTACTTC. Translating it yields CASSRQYPYEQYF.

This chain joins TRBV5-1 and TRBJ2-7; the D is unclear. CDR3 length: 14 amino acids. Germline V CDR1 and CDR2: SGHRS, YFSETQ. Trimming pared 2 bases from V and 3 bases from J, leaving 12 bases between. This chain's CDR3 is CASSLNSPVYEQYF. The DNA for the CDR3 is TGCGCCAGCAGCTTAAACTCTCCGGTCTACGAGCAGTACTTC.

The chain is built from TRBV6-5 and TRBJ1-4; D unclear. Per germline, CDR1 MNHEY and CDR2 SVGAGI. V was trimmed by 2 bases and J by 0 bases, leaving 4 bases between them. This CDR3 contains 14 residues. CDR3 nucleotide sequence: TGTGCCAGCAGTTACAGTGCAACTAATGAAAAACTGTTTTTT. Its translation: CASSYSATNEKLFF.

The V call is TRBV5-6, the J call TRBJ1-2; TRBD1 might be the D (5 bases). Germline CDR1 is SGHDT and CDR2 is YYEEEE. Trimming pared 7 bases from V and 4 bases from J, leaving 17 bases between. The CDR3 totals 14 residues. This CDR3 reads CASSPGWGSYGYTF. The CDR3 DNA sequence: TGTGCCAGCTCCCCCGGGTGGGGGAGCTATGGCTACACCTTC.